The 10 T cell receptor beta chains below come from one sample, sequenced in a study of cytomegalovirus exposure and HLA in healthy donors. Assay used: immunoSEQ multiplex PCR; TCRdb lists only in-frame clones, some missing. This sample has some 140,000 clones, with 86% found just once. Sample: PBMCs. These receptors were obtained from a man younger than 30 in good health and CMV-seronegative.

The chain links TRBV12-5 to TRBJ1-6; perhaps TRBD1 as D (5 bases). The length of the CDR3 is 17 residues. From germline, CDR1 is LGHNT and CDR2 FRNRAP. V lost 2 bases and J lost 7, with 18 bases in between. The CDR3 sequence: CASGLPNSRGENSPLHF. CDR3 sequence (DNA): TGTGCTAGTGGTTTGCCCAATTCACGGGGGGAGAATTCACCCCTCCACTTT. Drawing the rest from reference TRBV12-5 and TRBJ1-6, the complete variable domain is DARVTQTPRHKVTEMGQEVTMRCQPILGHNTVFWYRQTMMQGLELLAYFRNRAPLDDSGMPKDRFSAEMPDATLATLKIQPSEPRDSAVYFCASGLPNSRGENSPLHFGNGTRLTVT.

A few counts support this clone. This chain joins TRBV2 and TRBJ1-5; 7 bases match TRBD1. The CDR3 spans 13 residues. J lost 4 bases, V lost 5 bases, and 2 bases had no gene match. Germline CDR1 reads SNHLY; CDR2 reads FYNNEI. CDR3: CASSPGGNQPQHF. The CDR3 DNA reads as TGTGCCAGCAGTCCAGGGGGAAATCAGCCCCAGCATTTT.

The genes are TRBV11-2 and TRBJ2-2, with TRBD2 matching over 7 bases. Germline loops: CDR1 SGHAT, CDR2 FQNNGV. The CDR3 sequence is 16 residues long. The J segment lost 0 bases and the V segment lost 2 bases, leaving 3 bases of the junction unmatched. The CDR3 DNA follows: TGTGCCAGCAGCTTACACGGGACTACGAACACCGGGGAGCTGTTTTTT. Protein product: CASSLHGTTNTGELFF. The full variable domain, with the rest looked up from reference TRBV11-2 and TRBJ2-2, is EAGVAQSPRYKIIEKRQSVAFWCNPISGHATLYWYQQILGQGPKLLIQFQNNGVVDDSQLPKDRFSAERLKGVDSTLKIQPAKLEDSAVYLCASSLHGTTNTGELFFGEGSRLTVL.

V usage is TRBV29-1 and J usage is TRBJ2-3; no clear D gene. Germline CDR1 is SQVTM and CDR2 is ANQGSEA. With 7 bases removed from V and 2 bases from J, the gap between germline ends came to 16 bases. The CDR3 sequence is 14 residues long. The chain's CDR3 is CSEQERHPTDTQYF. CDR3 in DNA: TGCAGCGAACAAGAGCGTCACCCCACAGATACGCAGTATTTT.

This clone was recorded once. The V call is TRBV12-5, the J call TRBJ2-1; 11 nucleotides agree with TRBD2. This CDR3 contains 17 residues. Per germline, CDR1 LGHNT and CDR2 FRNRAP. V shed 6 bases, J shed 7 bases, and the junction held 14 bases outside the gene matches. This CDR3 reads CASGGPDSGGARNEQFF. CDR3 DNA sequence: TGTGCTAGTGGAGGACCAGATAGCGGGGGGGCCAGGAATGAGCAGTTCTTC.

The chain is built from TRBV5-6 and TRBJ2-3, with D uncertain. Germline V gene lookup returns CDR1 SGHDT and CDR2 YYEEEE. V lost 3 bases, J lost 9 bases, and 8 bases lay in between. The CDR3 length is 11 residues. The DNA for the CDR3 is TGTGCCAGCAGCTCACAAGTAACGCAGTATTTT. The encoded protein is CASSSQVTQYF. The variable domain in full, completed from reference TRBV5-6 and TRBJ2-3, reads DAGVTQSPTHLIKTRGQQVTLRCSPKSGHDTVSWYQQALGQGPQFIFQYYEEEERQRGNFPDRFSGHQFPNYSSELNVNALLLGDSALYLCASSSQVTQYFGPGTRLTVL.

For the CDR3, the DNA is TGCGCCAGCAGTGATCCCGGGACAGCGACGGAGACCCAGTACTTC. Amino acids: CASSDPGTATETQYF. This chain links TRBV10-1 with TRBJ2-5; TRBD1 matches 7 bases. Trimming took 3 bases from V and 5 from J; bases not matched to a gene: 9. Germline V gene data show CDR1 as WNHNN and CDR2 as SYGVQD (reference sequence). The CDR3 has 15 amino acids.

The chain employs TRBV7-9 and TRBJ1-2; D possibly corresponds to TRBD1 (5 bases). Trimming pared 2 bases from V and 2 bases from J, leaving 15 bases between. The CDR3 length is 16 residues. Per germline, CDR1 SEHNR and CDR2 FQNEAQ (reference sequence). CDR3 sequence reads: CASSLIPQGLNYGYTF. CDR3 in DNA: TGTGCCAGCAGCTTAATCCCCCAGGGATTAAACTATGGCTACACCTTC.

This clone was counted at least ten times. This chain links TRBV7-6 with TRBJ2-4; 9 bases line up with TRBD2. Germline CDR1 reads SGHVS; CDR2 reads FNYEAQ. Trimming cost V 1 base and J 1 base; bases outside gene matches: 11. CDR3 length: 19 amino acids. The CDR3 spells CASSLGGGRAGVAKNIQYF. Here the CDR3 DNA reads TGTGCCAGCAGCTTAGGCGGCGGGAGGGCCGGAGTGGCCAAAAACATTCAGTACTTC.

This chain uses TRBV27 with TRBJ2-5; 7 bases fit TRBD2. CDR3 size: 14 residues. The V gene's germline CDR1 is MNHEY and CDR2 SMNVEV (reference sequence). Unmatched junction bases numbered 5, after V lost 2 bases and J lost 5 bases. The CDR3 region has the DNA TGTGCCAGCAGTTTAGGCGGGGGAGCCGAGACCCAGTACTTC. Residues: CASSLGGGAETQYF.